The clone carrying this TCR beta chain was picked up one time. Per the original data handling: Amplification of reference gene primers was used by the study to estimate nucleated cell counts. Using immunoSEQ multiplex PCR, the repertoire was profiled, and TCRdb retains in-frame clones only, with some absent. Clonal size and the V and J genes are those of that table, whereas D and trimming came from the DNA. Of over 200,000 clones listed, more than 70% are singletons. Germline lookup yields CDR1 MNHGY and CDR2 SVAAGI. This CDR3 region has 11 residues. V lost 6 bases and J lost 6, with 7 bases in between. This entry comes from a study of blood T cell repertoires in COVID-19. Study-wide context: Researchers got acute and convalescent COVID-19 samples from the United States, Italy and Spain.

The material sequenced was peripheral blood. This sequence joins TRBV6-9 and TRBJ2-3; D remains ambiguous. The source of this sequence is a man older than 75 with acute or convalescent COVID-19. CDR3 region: CASRYCDTQYF. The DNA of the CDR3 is TGTGCCAGCAGGTACTGCGATACGCAGTATTTT.